Listed below are T cell receptor beta chains from one sample, sequenced in a study of PD-1 blockade in classical Hodgkin lymphoma. Only in-frame clones appear in the TCRdb table, and some are missing; sequencing was by immunoSEQ multiplex PCR. Of some 100,000 clones in the sample, about nine tenths are singletons; the top ten hold roughly 2.8%. The sequences come from peripheral blood mononuclear cells (PBMCs), collected at baseline. The origin of the receptors is a human donor with classical Hodgkin lymphoma. Each CDR3 is given with its conserved first and last residue.

>TRBV11-2|TRBJ1-2|14
CASSLDADGYGYTF
>TRBV5-1|TRBJ1-5|17
CASSPGGGTGGNQPQHF
>TRBV9|TRBJ1-2|14
CASSARGRHYGYTF
>TRBV6-6|TRBJ1-1|13
CASRDELNTEAFF
>TRBV15|TRBJ2-3|14
CATSRDRPPDTQYF
>TRBV30|TRBJ1-5|15
CAWSVEQGRGQPQHF
>TRBV5-6|TRBJ2-3|12
CASSPCTDTQYF
>TRBV19|TRBJ2-1|16
CASSIRLAGGPWEQFF
>TRBV11-3|TRBJ2-5|17
CASSLRTSRDYQETQYF
>TRBV9|TRBJ2-7|14
CASSVAGGPYEQYF